This TCR beta chain was observed in a study of graft-versus-host responses after intestinal transplantation. Concerning this clone: Its target is not known.

This CDR3 has 18 amino acids. V was clipped by 5 bases and J by 0 bases, with 23 bases between them. Germline assignment: CDR1 SGHNT and CDR2 YENEEA. Data came from immunoSEQ multiplex PCR; TCRdb stores just in-frame clones and leaves some out. The sample carries roughly 100,000 clones, about 90% recorded once. The genes are TRBV11-3 and TRBJ2-7; D gene uncertain. The specimen was unstimulated CD8+ T cells sorted from spleen or lymph node cells, collected before transplant. This TCR was sampled from a human donor who was the organ donor for an intestinal transplant. CDR3: CASSPSGLTRVSSYEQYF. The DNA for the CDR3 is TGTGCCAGCAGCCCCTCCGGGTTGACCCGGGTGAGCTCCTACGAGCAGTACTTC. The full variable domain, its missing parts supplied by reference TRBV11-3 and TRBJ2-7, is EAGVVQSPRYKIIEKKQPVAFWCNPISGHNTLYWYLQNLGQGPELLIRYENEEAVDDSQLPKDRFSAERLKGVDSTLKIQPAELGDSAVYLCASSPSGLTRVSSYEQYFGPGTRLTVT.